Here is one T cell receptor beta chain with its context. This sample stems from a study of T cells after yellow fever vaccination. One entry per CDR3 protein, called by TCRdb with MiXCR from the 5' RACE reads. Found here are under 600,000 distinct CDR3 sequences, just over 20% of them singletons; the top ten hold less than 20%. Germline CDR1 is SGHTA and CDR2 is FQGNSA. This CDR3 has 16 residues. V gave up 1 base and J gave up 4 bases; unmatched junction bases: 7. This chain uses TRBV7-2 with TRBJ2-3, with TRBD2 matching 8 bases. Sequences were derived from PBMCs, sampled less than 25 days after the first yellow fever vaccination. The TCR sequence derives from a man between 18 and 35 years old who received the YFV17D yellow fever vaccine. CDR3 loop: CASSLGPGGLADTQYF. The CDR3, as DNA: TGTGCCAGCAGCTTAGGCCCGGGGGGGCTCGCAGATACGCAGTATTTT. Drawing the rest from reference TRBV7-2 and TRBJ2-3, the complete variable domain is GAGVSQSPSNKVTEKGKDVELRCDPISGHTALYWYRQSLGQGLEFLIYFQGNSAPDKSGLPSDRFSAERTGGSVSTLTIQRTQQEDSAVYLCASSLGPGGLADTQYFGPGTRLTVL.